A single sample is the source of the 5 T cell receptor beta chains below, sequenced in a study of response to subunit inactivated influenza vaccine. TCRdb re-analysed the RT-PCR reads in MiXCR, keeping a single row per CDR3 protein. The sample has 650,000 to 800,000 distinct CDR3 sequences; over 11% are singletons. The material was PBMCs from blood, obtained 14 days before vaccination. The origin of the receptors is a man aged 50-59 years who received an inactivated influenza vaccine.

The chain links TRBV7-8 to TRBJ1-5; 9 bases line up with TRBD1. The CDR3 is 16 residues long. The V and J ends lost 0 bases and 1 base, in that order; junction bases with no gene match: 1. Germline CDR1 SGHVS, CDR2 FQNEAQ. CDR3 DNA sequence: TGTGCCAGCAGCTTAGCGGACAGGGGCAGCAATCAGCCCCAGCATTTT. It encodes CASSLADRGSNQPQHF.

This clonotype has just a few counts. The chain carries TRBV7-9 and TRBJ1-3, with D unclear. Germline CDR1 is SEHNR and CDR2 is FQNEAQ (reference sequence). The length of the CDR3 is 13 residues. V dropped 3 bases and J dropped 11 bases, with 14 bases sitting between them. The CDR3 spells CASSFASRLAIYF. In DNA, the CDR3 is TGTGCCAGCAGCTTCGCGAGTCGCCTCGCCATATATTTT.

This CDR3 reads CASSSPPGHINTEAFF. The CDR3 nucleotides read TGTGCCAGCAGCTCACCTCCGGGACACATAAACACTGAAGCTTTCTTT. The chain uses TRBV5-6 and TRBJ1-1; D is perhaps TRBD1 (6 bases). The CDR3 runs to 16 residues. V was trimmed by 3 bases and J by 2 bases, leaving 17 bases between them. Germline-derived CDR1 and CDR2 are SGHDT and YYEEEE.

The J gene is TRBJ2-2, the V gene TRBV20-1, with 8 bases that match TRBD2. V was clipped by 0 bases and J by 5 bases; unmatched bases: 5. The germline V gene encodes CDR1 DFQATT and CDR2 SNEGSKA (reference sequence). This CDR3 is built from 15 residues. The CDR3 DNA reads as TGCAGTGCTAGAGATCAGGGCGGGGGGACCGGGGAGCTGTTTTTT. It encodes CSARDQGGGTGELFF.

The V gene is TRBV4-3, the J gene TRBJ2-7, with 7 bases identical to TRBD2. The germline V gene has CDR1 LGHNA and CDR2 YSLEER. This CDR3 has 15 amino acids. V dropped 1 base and J dropped 3; count of bases not matched to a gene: 6. The CDR3 here is CASSQVAGAIYEQYF. CDR3 in DNA: TGCGCCAGCAGCCAAGTCGCGGGAGCGATCTACGAGCAGTACTTC.